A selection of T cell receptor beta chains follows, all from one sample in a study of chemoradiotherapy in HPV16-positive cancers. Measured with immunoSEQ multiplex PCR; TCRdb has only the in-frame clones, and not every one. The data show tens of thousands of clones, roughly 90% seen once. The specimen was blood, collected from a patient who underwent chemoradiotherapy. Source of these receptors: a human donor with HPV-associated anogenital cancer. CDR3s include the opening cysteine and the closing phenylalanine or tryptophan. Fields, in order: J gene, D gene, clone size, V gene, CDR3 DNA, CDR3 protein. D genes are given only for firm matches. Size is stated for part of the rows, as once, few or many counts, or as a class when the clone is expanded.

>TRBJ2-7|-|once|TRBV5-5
TGTGCCAGCAGCTTGGATCTCGTAGGGCAGTACTTC
CASSLDLVGQYF
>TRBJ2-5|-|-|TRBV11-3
TGTGCCAGCAGCTTAGGTAGAGAGACCCAGTACTTC
CASSLGRETQYF
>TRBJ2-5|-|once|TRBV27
TGTGCCAGCAGTTTAGCGGGCATACAAGAGACCCAGTACTTC
CASSLAGIQETQYF
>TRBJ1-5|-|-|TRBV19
TGTGCCAGTAGTCACGGATCAGGGCATAGCAATCAGCCCCAGCATTTT
CASSHGSGHSNQPQHF
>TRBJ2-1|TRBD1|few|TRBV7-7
TGTGCTAGCAGCCCTCTACAGGGGGCCTCAAACAATGAGCAGTTCTTC
CASSPLQGASNNEQFF
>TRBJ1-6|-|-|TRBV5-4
TGTGCCAGCAGCCAAGGACAGCCCTCCTATAATTCACCCCTCCACTTT
CASSQGQPSYNSPLHF
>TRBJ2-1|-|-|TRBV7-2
TGTGCCAGCAGCTTAGTGGGGTTCAATGAGCAGTTCTTC
CASSLVGFNEQFF
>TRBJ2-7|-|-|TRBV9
TGTGCCAGCAGCGCCCGGGGTCAGGGGTACGAGCAGTACTTC
CASSARGQGYEQYF
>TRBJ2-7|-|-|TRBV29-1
TGCAGCGTTGTGGGACCCAGCTCCTACGAGCAGTACTTC
CSVVGPSSYEQYF
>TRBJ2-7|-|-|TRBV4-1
TGCGCCAGCAGCCAAGATCCGGGCGCTCGGGGGGAGCAGTACTTC
CASSQDPGARGEQYF
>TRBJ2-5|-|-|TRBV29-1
TGCAGCGGAGCGGACTTTCTATCTGGGGAGACCCAGTACTTC
CSGADFLSGETQYF
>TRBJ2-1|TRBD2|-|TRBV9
TGTGCCAGCAGCGTAGAGGCTAGCGGGGGGAATGAGCAGTTCTTC
CASSVEASGGNEQFF
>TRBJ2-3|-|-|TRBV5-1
TGCGCCAGCAGCTTGGCCTTCGGGGATACGCAGTATTTT
CASSLAFGDTQYF
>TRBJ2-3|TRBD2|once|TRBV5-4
TGTGCCAGCAGCTTGGCTAGCGGGGGAACTAGCACAGATACGCAGTATTTT
CASSLASGGTSTDTQYF
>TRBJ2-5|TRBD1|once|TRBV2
TGTGCCAGCAGTGAATCACAGGGGGCGGGTCTAGAGACCCAGTACTTC
CASSESQGAGLETQYF
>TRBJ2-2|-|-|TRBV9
TGTGCCAGCAGTTCAGGGAGTACCGGGGAGCTGTTTTTT
CASSSGSTGELFF
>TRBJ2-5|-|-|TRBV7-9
TGTGCCAGCAGCTTAGATGATGGCAGGTCGAGAGAGACCCAGTACTTC
CASSLDDGRSRETQYF
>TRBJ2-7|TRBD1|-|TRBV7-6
TGTGCCAGCAGCTTGGGCCGGGACAGGGGGCACGAGCAGTACTTC
CASSLGRDRGHEQYF
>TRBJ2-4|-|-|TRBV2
TGTGCCAGCAGTGACAGGGCTTTGACCAAAAACATTCAGTACTTC
CASSDRALTKNIQYF
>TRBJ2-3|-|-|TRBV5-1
TGCGCCAGCAGCTTGGTACTCAGCACAGATACGCAGTATTTT
CASSLVLSTDTQYF
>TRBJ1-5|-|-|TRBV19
TGTGCCAGTAGTATAAGGGGGGGTCAACAGCCCCAGCATTTT
CASSIRGGQQPQHF
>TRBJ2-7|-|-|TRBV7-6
TGTGCCAGCAGCTCCCTCGGGGCCCCCTACGAGCAGTACTTC
CASSSLGAPYEQYF
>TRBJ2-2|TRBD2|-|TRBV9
TGTGCCAGCAGCACGCGGGAGTCCCGTGGCGGGGAGCTGTTTTTT
CASSTRESRGGELFF
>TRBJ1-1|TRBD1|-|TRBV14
TGTGCCAGCAGCCAAGGGTTGACAGGGGCGTCGGGCACTGAAGCTTTCTTT
CASSQGLTGASGTEAFF
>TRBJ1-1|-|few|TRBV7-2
TGTGCCAGCAGTTCAGTTTTGGGCGCTGAAGCTTTCTTT
CASSSVLGAEAFF
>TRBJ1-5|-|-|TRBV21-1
TGTGCCAGCAGGAGGGGGGCGAGTGGGGCTAATCAGCCCCAGCATTTT
CASRRGASGANQPQHF
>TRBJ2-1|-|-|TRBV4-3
TGCGCCAGCAGCCAAGATGCTGGGAGCTCCGGTGAGCAGTTCTTC
CASSQDAGSSGEQFF
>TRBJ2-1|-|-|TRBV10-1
TGCGCCAGCAGTGATAGCGGTGGGGGCGGGGCTCACAATGAGCAGTTCTTC
CASSDSGGGGAHNEQFF